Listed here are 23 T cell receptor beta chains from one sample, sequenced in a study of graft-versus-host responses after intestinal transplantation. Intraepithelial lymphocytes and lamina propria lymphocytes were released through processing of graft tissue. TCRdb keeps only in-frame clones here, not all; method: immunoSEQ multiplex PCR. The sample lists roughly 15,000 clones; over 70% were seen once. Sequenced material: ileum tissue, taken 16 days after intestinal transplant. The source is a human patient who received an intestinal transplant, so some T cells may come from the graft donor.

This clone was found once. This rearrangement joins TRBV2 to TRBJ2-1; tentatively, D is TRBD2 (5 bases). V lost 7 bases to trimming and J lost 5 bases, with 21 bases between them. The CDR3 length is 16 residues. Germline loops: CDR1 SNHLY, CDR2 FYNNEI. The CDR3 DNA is TGTGCCAGCAACGCGAGGTGGAGGCGAACCAACAATGAGCAGTTCTTC. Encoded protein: CASNARWRRTNNEQFF.

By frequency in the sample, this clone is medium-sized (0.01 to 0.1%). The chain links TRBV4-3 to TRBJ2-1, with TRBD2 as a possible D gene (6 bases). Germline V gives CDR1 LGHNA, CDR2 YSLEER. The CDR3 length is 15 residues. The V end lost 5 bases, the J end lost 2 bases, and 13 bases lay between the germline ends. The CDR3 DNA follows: TGCGCCAGCAGCTTCCGGGACTCAACCTACAATGAGCAGTTCTTC. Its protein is CASSFRDSTYNEQFF.

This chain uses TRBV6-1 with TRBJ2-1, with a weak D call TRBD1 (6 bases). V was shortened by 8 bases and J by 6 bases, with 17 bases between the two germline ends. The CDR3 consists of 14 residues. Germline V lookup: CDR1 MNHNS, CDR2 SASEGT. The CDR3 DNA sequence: TGTGCCAGCGGGTACCGACAGGTCCGCAATGAGCAGTTCTTC. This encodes CASGYRQVRNEQFF.

Here the CDR3 DNA reads TGTGCCAGCAACAATGACAGGGGCAATCAGCCCCAGCATTTT. Translation: CASNNDRGNQPQHF. The chain has TRBV7-3 and TRBJ1-5; TRBD1 matches 7 bases. This CDR3 comprises 14 residues. Trimming cost V 7 bases and J 2 bases; bases outside gene matches: 5. Germline V gene data show CDR1 as SGHTA and CDR2 as FQGTGA.

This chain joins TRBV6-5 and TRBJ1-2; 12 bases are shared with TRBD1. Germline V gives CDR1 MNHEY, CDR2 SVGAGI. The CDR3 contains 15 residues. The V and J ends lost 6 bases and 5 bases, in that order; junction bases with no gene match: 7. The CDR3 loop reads CASSLGTGGTYGYTF. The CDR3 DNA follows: TGTGCCAGCAGCTTAGGGACAGGGGGCACGTATGGCTACACCTTC.

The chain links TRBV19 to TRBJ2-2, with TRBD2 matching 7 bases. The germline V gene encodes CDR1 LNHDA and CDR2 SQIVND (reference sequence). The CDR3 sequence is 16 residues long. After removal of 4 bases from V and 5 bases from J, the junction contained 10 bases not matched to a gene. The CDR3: CASSNETSRGTGELFF. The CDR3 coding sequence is TGTGCCAGTAGTAACGAGACTAGCCGAGGGACCGGGGAGCTGTTTTTT. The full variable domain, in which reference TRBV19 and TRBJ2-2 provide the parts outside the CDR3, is DGGITQSPKYLFRKEGQNVTLSCEQNLNHDAMYWYRQDPGQGLRLIYYSQIVNDFQKGDIAEGYSVSREKKESFPLTVTSAQKNPTAFYLCASSNETSRGTGELFFGEGSRLTVL.

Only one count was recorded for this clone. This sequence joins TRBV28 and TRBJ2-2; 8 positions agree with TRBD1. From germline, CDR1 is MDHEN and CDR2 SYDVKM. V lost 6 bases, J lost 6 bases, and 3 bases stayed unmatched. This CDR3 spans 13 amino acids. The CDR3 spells CASRLQGAGELFF. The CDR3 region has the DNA TGTGCCAGCAGGCTACAGGGGGCCGGGGAGCTGTTTTTT.

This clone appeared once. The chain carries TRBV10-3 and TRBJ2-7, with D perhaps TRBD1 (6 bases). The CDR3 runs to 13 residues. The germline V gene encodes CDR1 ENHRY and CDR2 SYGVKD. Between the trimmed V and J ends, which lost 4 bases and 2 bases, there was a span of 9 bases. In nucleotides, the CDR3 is TGTGCCATCAGTGGGGACATTGCCTACGAGCAGTACTTC. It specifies CAISGDIAYEQYF.

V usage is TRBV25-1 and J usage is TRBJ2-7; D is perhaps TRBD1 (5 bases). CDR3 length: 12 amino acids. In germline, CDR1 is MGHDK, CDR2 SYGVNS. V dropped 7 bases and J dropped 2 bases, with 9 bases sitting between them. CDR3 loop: CASIRQTYEQYF. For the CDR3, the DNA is TGTGCCAGCATCAGACAGACCTACGAGCAGTACTTC.

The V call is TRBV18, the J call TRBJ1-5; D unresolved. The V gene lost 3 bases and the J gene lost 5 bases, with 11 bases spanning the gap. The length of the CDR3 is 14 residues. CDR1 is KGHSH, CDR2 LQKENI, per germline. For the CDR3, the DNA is TGTGCCAGCTCACCCTTCGTGGGAGATCAGCCCCAGCATTTT. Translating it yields CASSPFVGDQPQHF.

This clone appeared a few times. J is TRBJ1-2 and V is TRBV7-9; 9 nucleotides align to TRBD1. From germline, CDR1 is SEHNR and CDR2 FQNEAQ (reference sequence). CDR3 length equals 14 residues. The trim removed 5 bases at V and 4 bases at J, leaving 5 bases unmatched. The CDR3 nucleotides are TGTGCCAGCAGCCTCTCGGGACAGGGCTATGGCTACACCTTC. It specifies CASSLSGQGYGYTF. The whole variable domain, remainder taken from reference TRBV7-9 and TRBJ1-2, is DTGVSQNPRHKITKRGQNVTFRCDPISEHNRLYWYRQTLGQGPEFLTYFQNEAQLEKSRLLSDRFSAERPKGSFSTLEIQRTEQGDSAMYLCASSLSGQGYGYTFGSGTRLTVV.

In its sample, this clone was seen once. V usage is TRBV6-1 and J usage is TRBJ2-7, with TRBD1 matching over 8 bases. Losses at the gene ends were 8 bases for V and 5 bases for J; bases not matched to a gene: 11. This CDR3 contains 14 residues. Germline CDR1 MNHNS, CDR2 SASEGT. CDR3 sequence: CASLDRDRLNEQYF. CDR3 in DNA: TGTGCCAGCCTTGATCGGGACAGGTTGAACGAGCAGTACTTC.

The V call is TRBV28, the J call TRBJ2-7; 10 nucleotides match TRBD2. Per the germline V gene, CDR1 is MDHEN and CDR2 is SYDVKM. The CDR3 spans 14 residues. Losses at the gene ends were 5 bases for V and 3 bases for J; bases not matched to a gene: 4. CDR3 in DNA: TGTGCCAGCAGTCCGGGACTAGCGTTCTACGAGCAGTACTTC. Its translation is CASSPGLAFYEQYF.

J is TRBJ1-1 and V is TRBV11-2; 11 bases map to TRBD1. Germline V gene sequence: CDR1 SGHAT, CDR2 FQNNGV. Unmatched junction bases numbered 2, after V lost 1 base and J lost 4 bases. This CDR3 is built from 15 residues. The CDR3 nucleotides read TGTGCCAGCAGCTTAGGGACAGGGGGCTTCACTGAAGCTTTCTTT. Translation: CASSLGTGGFTEAFF.

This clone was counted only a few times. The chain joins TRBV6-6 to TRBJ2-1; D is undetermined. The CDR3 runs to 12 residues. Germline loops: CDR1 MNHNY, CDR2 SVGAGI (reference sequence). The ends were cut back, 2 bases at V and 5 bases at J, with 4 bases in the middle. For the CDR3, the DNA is TGTGCCAGCAGTTACCCTAACAATGAGCAGTTCTTC. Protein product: CASSYPNNEQFF.

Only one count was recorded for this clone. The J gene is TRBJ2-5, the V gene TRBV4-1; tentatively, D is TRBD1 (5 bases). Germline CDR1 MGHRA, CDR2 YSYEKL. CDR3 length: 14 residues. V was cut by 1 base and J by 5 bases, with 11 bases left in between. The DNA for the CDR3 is TGCGCCAGCAGCCAAGCTCCAGGGTTTGAGACCCAGTACTTC. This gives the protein CASSQAPGFETQYF.

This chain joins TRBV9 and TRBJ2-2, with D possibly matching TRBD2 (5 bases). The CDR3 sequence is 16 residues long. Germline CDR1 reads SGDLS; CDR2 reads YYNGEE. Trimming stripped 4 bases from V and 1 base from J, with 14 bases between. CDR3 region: CASSSQERMNTGELFF. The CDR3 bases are TGTGCCAGCAGCTCCCAGGAGCGGATGAACACCGGGGAGCTGTTTTTT.

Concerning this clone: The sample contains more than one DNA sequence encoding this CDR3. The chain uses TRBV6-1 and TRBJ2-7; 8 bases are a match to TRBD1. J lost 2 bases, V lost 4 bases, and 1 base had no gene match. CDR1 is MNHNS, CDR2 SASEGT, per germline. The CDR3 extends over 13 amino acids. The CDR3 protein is CASSARGPYEQYF. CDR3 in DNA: TGTGCCAGCAGTGCCAGGGGGCCCTACGAGCAGTACTTC.

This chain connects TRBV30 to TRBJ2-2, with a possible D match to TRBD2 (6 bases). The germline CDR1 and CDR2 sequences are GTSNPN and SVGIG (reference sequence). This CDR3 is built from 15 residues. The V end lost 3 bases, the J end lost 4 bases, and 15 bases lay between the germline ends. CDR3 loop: CAWSRDSPITGELFF. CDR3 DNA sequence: TGTGCCTGGAGCCGGGACTCCCCCATCACCGGGGAGCTGTTTTTT.

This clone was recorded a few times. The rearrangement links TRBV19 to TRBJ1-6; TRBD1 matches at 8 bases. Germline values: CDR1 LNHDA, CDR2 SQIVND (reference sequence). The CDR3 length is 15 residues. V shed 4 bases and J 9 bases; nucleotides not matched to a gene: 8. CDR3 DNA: TGTGCCAGTAGTAGGGCAGGGGGCAAGCGTTCACCCCTCCACTTT. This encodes CASSRAGGKRSPLHF.

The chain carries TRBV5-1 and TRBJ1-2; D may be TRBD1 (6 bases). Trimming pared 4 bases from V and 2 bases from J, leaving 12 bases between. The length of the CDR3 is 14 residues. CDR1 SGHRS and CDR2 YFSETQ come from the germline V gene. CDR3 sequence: CASSHHRVNYGYTF. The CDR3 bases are TGCGCCAGCAGCCATCACAGGGTAAACTATGGCTACACCTTC.

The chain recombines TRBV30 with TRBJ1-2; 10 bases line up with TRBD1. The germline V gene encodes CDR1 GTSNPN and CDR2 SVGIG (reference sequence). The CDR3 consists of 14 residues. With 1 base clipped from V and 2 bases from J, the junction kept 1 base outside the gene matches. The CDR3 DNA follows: TGTGCCTGGAGTGGACAGGGGGCGAACTATGGCTACACCTTC. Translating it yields CAWSGQGANYGYTF.

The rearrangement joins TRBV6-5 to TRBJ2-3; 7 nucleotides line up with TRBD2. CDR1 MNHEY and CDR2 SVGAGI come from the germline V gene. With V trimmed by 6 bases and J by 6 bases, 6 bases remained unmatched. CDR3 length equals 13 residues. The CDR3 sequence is CASRGGSWDTQYF. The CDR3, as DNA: TGTGCCAGCAGGGGCGGGAGTTGGGATACGCAGTATTTT.